These 12 T cell receptor beta chains came from one sample sequenced in a study of cytomegalovirus exposure and HLA in healthy donors. The PCR made use of 60 Vbeta and 13 Jbeta primers. Method: immunoSEQ multiplex PCR; TCRdb's copy keeps in-frame clones and lacks some. The sample consists of about 210,000 clones, about 77% of them appearing once. The sample consisted of PBMCs. These receptors came from a boy between 5 and 17 years old in good health and CMV-seronegative.

This rearrangement joins TRBV10-1 to TRBJ2-3, with a tentative D call TRBD2 (6 bases). The CDR3 totals 14 residues. Germline V CDR1 and CDR2: WNHNN, SYGVQD (reference sequence). V was trimmed by 10 bases and J by 6 bases, leaving 20 bases between them. In DNA, the CDR3 is TGCGCCAACATCCGGGCCCTGGCGGGGGATACGCAGTATTTT. It specifies CANIRALAGDTQYF.

The V and J genes are TRBV11-2 and TRBJ2-1, with D tentatively TRBD2 (5 bases). Trimming removed 1 base at V and 12 bases at J, with 13 bases between. Germline CDR1 is SGHAT and CDR2 is FQNNGV. The CDR3 sequence is 13 residues long. CDR3 amino acids: CASSLALDSGQFF. Written as DNA, the CDR3 is TGTGCCAGCAGCTTAGCCTTGGACTCAGGGCAGTTCTTC.

To note about this clone: The junction differs from germline at one of its ends, possibly a read error. Other DNA sequences of this sample code for an identical CDR3. This chain links TRBV7-9 with TRBJ2-1; weak D call: TRBD1 (5 bases). Germline values: CDR1 SEHNR, CDR2 FQNEAQ (reference sequence). This CDR3 is 18 amino acids long. CDR3 sequence (DNA): TGTGCCAGCAGTTTAGTTGACCGTTGGGGCAGCTCCTACAATGAGCAGTTCTTC. Translating gives CASSLVDRWGSSYNEQFF.

This chain connects TRBV27 to TRBJ2-1; weak D call: TRBD2 (5 bases). This CDR3 spans 14 amino acids. Germline CDR1 reads MNHEY; CDR2 reads SMNVEV (reference sequence). V dropped 4 bases and J dropped 6 bases, with 13 bases sitting between them. The CDR3 region is CASSSAGWINEQFF. The CDR3 DNA is TGTGCCAGCAGTTCGGCGGGTTGGATCAATGAGCAGTTCTTC.

The J gene is TRBJ1-6, the V gene TRBV19; 8 bases agree with TRBD1. Germline V gene lookup returns CDR1 LNHDA and CDR2 SQIVND (reference sequence). The V segment lost 5 bases and the J segment 7 bases; nucleotides outside the gene matches: 10. The CDR3 extends over 16 amino acids. The CDR3: CASSARPRTGNSPLHF. CDR3 coding DNA: TGTGCCAGTAGTGCTCGTCCTCGGACAGGGAATTCACCCCTCCACTTT.

The chain uses TRBV10-2 and TRBJ2-7; weak D call: TRBD1 (6 bases). The CDR3 is 13 residues long. V lost 6 bases and J lost 3, with 12 bases in between. Germline lookup yields CDR1 WSHSY and CDR2 SAAADI. CDR3 in amino acids: CASRGTRLYEQYF. The CDR3 nucleotides are TGCGCCAGCAGAGGGACACGACTCTACGAGCAGTACTTC.

The V call is TRBV19, the J call TRBJ1-4; possible D gene TRBD1, 5 bases. The CDR3 consists of 14 residues. The germline gives CDR1 LNHDA, CDR2 SQIVND (reference sequence). Trimming took 5 bases from V and 8 from J, leaving 15 bases between them. The CDR3 loop reads CASSSGTRPEKLFF. The CDR3 DNA reads TGTGCCAGTAGTTCCGGGACTCGACCCGAAAAACTGTTTTTT.

V is TRBV9 and J is TRBJ1-1; possible D gene TRBD1, 5 bases. CDR3 length: 16 amino acids. Trimming stripped 3 bases from V and 0 bases from J, with 15 bases between. The germline V gene encodes CDR1 SGDLS and CDR2 YYNGEE. CDR3 nucleotides: TGTGCCAGCAGCGCCGGGAGTGGGGGAATGAACACTGAAGCTTTCTTT. Its translation: CASSAGSGGMNTEAFF.

The chain employs TRBV14 and TRBJ2-1; D gene ambiguous. Trimming took off 4 bases at V and 8 bases at J, with 21 bases between the two ends. CDR1 is SGHDN and CDR2 is FVKESK in the germline V gene. CDR3 length equals 16 residues. CDR3 in DNA: TGTGCCAGCAGCCGATTCGGAGCAGTACCTCCCGATGAGCAGTTCTTC. Protein product: CASSRFGAVPPDEQFF.

A note on this clone: The junction shows a germline mismatch at one end, possibly a read error. The same CDR3 also results from other DNA sequences found in this sample. The rearrangement uses TRBV2 and TRBJ2-7; possible D gene TRBD1, 5 bases. The CDR3 has 16 residues. From germline, CDR1 is SNHLY and CDR2 FYNNEI. CDR3 region: CASSEARQDTYYEQYF. The CDR3 DNA sequence: TGTGCTAGCAGTGAAGCGCGGCAGGACACCTACTACGAGCAGTACTTC.

For this clone: Other DNA sequences within the sample encode an identical CDR3. In DNA, the CDR3 is TGTGCCAGCAGCTTAACAGGGGACACTGAAGCTTTCTTT. It encodes CASSLTGDTEAFF. This sequence joins TRBV7-2 and TRBJ1-1; TRBD1 agrees at 7 bases. Trimming cost V 2 bases and J 3 bases; bases outside gene matches: 0. This CDR3 is 13 amino acids long. The germline gives CDR1 SGHTA, CDR2 FQGNSA.

This rearrangement joins TRBV6-5 to TRBJ1-2; D is possibly TRBD1 (5 bases). CDR3 length equals 13 residues. Trimming took 6 bases from V and 7 from J, leaving 15 bases between them. Germline CDR1 and CDR2: MNHEY and SVGAGI. CDR3 nucleotide sequence: TGTGCCAGCAGGGGCCGGGGGGGAGGTGGCTACACCTTC. Translation gives CASRGRGGGGYTF.